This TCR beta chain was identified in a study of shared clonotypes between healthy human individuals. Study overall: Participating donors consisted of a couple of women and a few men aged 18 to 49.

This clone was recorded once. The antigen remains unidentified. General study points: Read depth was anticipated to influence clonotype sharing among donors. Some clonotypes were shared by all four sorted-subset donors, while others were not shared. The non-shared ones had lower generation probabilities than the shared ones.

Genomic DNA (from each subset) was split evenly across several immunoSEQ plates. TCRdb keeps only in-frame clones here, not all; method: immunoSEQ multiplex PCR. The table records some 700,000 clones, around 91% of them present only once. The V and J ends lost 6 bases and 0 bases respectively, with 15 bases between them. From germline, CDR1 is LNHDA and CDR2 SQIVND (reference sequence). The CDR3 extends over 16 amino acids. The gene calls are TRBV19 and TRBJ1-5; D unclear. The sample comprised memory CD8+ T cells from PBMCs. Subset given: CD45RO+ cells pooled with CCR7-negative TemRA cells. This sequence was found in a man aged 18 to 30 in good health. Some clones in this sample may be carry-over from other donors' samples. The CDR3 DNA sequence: TGTGCCAGTAGCCCGCCTCTGGGATATAGCAATCAGCCCCAGCATTTT. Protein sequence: CASSPPLGYSNQPQHF.